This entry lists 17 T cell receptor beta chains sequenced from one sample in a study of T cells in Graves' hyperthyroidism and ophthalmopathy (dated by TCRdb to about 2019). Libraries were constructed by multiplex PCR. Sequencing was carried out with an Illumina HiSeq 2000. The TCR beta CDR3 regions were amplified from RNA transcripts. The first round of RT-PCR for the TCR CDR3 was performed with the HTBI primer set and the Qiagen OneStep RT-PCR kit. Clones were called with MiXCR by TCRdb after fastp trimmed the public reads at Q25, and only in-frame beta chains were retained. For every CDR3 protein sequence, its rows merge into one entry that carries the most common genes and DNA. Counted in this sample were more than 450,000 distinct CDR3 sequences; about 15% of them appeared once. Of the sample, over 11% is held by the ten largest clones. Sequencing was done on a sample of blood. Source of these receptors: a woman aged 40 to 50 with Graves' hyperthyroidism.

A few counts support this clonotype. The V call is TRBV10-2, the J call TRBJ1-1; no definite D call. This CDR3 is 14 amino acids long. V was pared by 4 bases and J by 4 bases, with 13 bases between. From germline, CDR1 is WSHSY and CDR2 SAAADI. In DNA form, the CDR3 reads TGCGCCAGCAGTGTCGGATCGACCGGCACTGAAGCTTTCTTT. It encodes CASSVGSTGTEAFF.

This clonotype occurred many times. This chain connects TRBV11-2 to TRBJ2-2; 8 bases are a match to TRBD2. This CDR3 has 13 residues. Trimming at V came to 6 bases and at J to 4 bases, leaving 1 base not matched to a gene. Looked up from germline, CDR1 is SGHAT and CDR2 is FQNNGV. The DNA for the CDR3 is TGTGCCAGCAGGGGGACTAGCACCGGGGAGCTGTTTTTT. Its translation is CASRGTSTGELFF.

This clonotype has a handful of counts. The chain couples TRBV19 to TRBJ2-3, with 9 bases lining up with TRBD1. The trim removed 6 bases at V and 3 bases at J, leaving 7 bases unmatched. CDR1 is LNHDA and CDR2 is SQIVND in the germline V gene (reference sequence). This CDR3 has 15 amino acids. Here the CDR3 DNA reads TGTGCCAGTAGGGGGGGACAGGGTGTGACAGATACGCAGTATTTT. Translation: CASRGGQGVTDTQYF.

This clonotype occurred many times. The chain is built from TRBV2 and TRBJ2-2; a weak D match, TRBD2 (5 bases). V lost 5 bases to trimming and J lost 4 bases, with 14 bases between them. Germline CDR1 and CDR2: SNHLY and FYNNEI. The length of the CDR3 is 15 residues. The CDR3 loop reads CASSQGGTVTGELFF. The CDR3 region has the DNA TGTGCCAGCAGTCAAGGAGGTACAGTCACCGGGGAGCTGTTTTTT.

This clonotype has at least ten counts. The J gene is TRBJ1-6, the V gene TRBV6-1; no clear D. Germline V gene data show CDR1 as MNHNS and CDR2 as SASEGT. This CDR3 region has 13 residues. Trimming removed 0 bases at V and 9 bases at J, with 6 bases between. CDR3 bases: TGTGCCAGCAGTGAAGCGGGCCGTTCACCCCTCCACTTT. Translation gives CASSEAGRSPLHF.

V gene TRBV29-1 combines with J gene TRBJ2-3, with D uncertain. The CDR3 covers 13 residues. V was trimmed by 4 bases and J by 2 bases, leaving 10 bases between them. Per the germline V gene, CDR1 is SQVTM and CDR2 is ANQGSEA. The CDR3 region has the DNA TGCAGCGTTGGAGGTTTTCTCACAGATACGCAGTATTTT. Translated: CSVGGFLTDTQYF.

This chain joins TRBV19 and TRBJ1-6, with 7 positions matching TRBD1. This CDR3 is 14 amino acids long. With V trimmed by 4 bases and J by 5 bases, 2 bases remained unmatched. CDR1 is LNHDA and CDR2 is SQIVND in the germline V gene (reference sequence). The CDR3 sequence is CASSTGTDNSPLHF. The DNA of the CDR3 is TGTGCCAGTAGTACCGGGACAGATAATTCACCCCTCCACTTT.

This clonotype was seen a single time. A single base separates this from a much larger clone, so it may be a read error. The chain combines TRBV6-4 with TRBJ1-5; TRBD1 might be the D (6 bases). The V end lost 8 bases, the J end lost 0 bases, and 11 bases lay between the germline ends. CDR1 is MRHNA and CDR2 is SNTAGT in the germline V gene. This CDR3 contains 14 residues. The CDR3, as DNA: TGTGCCAGCGGGGAAGGGGGTAGCAATCAGCCCCAGCATTTT. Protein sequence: CASGEGGSNQPQHF.

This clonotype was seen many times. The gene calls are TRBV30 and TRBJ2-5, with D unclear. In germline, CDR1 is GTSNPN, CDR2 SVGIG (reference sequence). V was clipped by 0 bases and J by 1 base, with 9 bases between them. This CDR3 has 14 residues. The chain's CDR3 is CAWSVRFAQETQYF. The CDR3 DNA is TGTGCCTGGAGTGTACGTTTCGCCCAAGAGACCCAGTACTTC.

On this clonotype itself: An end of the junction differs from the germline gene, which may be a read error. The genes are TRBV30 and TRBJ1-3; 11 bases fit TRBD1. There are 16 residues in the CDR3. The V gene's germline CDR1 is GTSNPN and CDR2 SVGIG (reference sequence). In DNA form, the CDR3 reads TGTGCCTGGGGGACAGGGGGTACGGGCTCTGGAAACACCATATGTTTT. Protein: CAWGTGGTGSGNTICF.

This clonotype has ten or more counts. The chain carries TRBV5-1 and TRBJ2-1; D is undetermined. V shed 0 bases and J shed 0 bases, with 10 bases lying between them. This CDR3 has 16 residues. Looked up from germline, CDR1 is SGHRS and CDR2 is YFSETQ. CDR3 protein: CASSLASRSSYNEQFF. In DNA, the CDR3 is TGCGCCAGCAGCTTGGCCAGTAGAAGCTCCTACAATGAGCAGTTCTTC.

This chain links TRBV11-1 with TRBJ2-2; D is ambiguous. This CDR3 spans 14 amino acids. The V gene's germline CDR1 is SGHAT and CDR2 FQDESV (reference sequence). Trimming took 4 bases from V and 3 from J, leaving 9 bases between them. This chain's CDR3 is CASSSRTDTGELFF. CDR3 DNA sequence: TGTGCCAGCAGCTCTCGGACGGACACCGGGGAGCTGTTTTTT.

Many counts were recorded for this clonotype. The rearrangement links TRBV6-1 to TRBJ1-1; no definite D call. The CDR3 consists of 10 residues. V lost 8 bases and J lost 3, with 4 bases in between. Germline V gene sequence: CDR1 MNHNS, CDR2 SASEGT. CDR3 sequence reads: CASGDTEAFF. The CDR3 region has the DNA TGTGCCAGCGGGGACACTGAAGCTTTCTTT.

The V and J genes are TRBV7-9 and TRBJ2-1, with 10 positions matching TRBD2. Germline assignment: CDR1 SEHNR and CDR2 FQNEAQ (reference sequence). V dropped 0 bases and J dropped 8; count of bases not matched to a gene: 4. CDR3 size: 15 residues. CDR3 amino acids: CASSLALAGEDEQFF. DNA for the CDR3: TGTGCCAGCAGCTTAGCTCTAGCGGGAGAAGATGAGCAGTTCTTC.

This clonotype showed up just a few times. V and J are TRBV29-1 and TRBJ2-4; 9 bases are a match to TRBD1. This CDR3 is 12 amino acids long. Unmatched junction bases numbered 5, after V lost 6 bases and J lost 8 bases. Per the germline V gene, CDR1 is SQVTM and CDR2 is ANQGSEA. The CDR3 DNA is TGCAGCGTGGGACAGGGAGGGGACATTCAGTACTTC. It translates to CSVGQGGDIQYF.

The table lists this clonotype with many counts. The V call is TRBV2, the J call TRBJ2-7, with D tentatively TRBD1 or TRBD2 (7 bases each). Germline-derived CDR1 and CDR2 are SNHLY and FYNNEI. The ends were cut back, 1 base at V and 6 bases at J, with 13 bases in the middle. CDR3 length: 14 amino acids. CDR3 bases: TGTGCCAGCAGTGAAGATGTCAGGGGGGGCGAGCAGTACTTC. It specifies CASSEDVRGGEQYF.

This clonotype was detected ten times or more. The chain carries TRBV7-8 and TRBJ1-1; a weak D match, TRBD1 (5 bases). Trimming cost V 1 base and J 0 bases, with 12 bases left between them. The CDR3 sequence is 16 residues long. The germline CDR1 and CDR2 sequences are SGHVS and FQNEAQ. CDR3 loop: CASSLGGVRMNTEAFF. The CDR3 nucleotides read TGTGCCAGCAGCTTAGGGGGGGTGCGGATGAACACTGAAGCTTTCTTT. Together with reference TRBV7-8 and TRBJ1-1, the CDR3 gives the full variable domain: GAGVSQSPRYKVAKRGQDVALRCDPISGHVSLFWYQQALGQGPEFLTYFQNEAQLDKSGLPSDRFFAERPEGSVSTLKIQRTQQEDSAVYLCASSLGGVRMNTEAFFGQGTRLTVV.